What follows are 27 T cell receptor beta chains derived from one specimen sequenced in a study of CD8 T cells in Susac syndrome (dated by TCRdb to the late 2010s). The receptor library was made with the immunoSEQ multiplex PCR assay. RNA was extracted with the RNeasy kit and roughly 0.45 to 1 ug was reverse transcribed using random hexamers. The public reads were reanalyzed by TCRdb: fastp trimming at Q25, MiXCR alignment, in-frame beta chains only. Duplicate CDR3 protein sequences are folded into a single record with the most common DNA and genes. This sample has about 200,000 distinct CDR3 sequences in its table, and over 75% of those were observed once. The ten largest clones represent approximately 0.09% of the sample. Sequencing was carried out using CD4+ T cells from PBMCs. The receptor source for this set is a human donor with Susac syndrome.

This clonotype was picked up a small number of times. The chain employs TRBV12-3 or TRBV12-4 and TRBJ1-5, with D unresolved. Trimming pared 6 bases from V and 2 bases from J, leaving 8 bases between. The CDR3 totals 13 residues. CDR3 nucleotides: TGTGCCAGCAGCCGTGACGGCAATCAGCCCCAGCATTTT. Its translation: CASSRDGNQPQHF.

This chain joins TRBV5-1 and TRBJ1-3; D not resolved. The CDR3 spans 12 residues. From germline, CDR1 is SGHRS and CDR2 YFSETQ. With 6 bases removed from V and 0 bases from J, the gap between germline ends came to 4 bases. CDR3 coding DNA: TGCGCCAGCACCGACTCTGGAAACACCATATATTTT. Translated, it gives CASTDSGNTIYF.

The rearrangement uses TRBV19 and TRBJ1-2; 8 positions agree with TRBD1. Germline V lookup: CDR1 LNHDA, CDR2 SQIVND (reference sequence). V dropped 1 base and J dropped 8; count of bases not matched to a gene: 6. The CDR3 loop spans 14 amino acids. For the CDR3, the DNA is TGTGCCAGTAGTATAGCTCAGGGGGCGAGCGGCTACACCTTC. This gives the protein CASSIAQGASGYTF.

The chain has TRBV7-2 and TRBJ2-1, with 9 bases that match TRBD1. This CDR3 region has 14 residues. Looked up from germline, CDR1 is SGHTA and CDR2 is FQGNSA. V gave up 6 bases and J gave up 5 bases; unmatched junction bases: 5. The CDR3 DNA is TGTGCCAGCAGACGGACAGGGGCTAACAATGAGCAGTTCTTC. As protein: CASRRTGANNEQFF.

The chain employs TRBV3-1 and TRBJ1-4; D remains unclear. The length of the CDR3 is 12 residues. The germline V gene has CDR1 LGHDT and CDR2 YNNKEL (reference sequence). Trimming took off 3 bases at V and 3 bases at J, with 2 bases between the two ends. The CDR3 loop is CASSQSNEKLFF. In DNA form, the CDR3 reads TGTGCCAGCAGCCAGTCTAATGAAAAACTGTTTTTT.

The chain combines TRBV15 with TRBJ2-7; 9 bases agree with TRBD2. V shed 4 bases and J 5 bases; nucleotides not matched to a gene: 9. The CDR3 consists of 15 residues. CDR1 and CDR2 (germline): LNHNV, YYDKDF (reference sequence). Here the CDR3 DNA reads TGTGCCACCAGCATCGTGGTAGCGGGGGCTGACGAGCAGTACTTC. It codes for CATSIVVAGADEQYF.

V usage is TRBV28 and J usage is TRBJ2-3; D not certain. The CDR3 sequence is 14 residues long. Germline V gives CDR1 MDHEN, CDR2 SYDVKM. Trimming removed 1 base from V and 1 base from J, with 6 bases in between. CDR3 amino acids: CASSLLSRTDTQYF. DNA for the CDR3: TGTGCCAGCAGTTTATTAAGTCGCACAGATACGCAGTATTTT.

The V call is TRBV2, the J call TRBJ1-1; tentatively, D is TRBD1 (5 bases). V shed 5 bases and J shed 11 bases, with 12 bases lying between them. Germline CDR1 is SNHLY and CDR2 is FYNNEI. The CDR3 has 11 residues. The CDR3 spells CASSSGLLAFF. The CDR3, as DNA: TGTGCCAGCAGTTCAGGGCTTTTGGCTTTCTTT.

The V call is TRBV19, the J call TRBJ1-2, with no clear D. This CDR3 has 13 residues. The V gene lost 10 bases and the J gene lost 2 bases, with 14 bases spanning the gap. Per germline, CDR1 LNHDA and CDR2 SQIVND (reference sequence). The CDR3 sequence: CATSPQVNYGYTF. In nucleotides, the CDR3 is TGTGCCACTAGCCCCCAAGTAAACTATGGCTACACCTTC.

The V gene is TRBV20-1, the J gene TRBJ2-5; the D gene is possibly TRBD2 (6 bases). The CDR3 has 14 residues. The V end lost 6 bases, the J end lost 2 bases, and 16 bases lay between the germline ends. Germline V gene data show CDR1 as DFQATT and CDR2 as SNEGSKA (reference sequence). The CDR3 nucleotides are TGCAGTGCAACCCGCGGGGCAGCACAAGAGACCCAGTACTTC. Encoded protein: CSATRGAAQETQYF.

This chain's CDR3 is CASAPRGPYFGYTF. CDR3 bases: TGTGCCAGCGCCCCTAGGGGGCCCTACTTTGGCTACACCTTC. This chain connects TRBV7-9 to TRBJ1-2, with 7 bases aligning to TRBD1. The J segment lost 7 bases and the V segment lost 8 bases, leaving 13 bases of the junction unmatched. The CDR3 totals 14 residues. From germline, CDR1 is SEHNR and CDR2 FQNEAQ (reference sequence).

The CDR3, as DNA: TGCAGCGTGGGACTAGCGGAAAGGGGTGAGCAGTTCTTC. It specifies CSVGLAERGEQFF. This sequence joins TRBV29-1 and TRBJ2-1; 11 bases map to TRBD2. The CDR3 spans 13 residues. Germline V gives CDR1 SQVTM, CDR2 ANQGSEA. Trimming at V came to 6 bases and at J to 9 bases, leaving 7 bases not matched to a gene.

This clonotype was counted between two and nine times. The DNA for the CDR3 is TGTGCCAGCAGCCGCGACACCCTCCTGGGAGAGCAGTACTTC. Translated: CASSRDTLLGEQYF. The chain is built from TRBV3-1 and TRBJ2-7; D is uncertain. V dropped 4 bases and J dropped 7 bases, with 17 bases sitting between them. This CDR3 is built from 14 residues. CDR1 and CDR2 from the germline V gene are LGHDT and YNNKEL (reference sequence).

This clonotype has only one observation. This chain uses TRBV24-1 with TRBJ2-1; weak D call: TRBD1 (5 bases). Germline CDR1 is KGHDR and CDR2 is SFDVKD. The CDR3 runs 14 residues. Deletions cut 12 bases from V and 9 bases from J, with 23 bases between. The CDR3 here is CAPVRGRAVREQFF. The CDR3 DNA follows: TGTGCCCCAGTTAGGGGCAGGGCAGTTCGTGAGCAGTTCTTC.

The CDR3 coding sequence is TGTGCCAGCAGCCAACCGAGCGGGAGAAATGAGCAGTTCTTC. It codes for CASSQPSGRNEQFF. This rearrangement joins TRBV3-1 to TRBJ2-1; 8 positions agree with TRBD2. With 2 bases clipped from V and 7 bases from J, the junction kept 4 bases outside the gene matches. CDR3 length equals 14 residues. Germline assignment: CDR1 LGHDT and CDR2 YNNKEL (reference sequence).

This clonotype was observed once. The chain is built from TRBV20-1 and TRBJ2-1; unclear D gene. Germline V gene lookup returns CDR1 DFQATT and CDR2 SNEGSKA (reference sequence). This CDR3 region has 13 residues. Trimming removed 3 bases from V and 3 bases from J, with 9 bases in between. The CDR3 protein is CSAREVFYNEQFF. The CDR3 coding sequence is TGCAGTGCTAGGGAAGTTTTCTACAATGAGCAGTTCTTC.

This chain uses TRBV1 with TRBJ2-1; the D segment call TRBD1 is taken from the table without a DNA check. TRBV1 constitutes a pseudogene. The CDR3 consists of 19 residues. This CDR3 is CTSSQDGPGGATSYNEQFF. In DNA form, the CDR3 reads TGCACCAGCAGCCAAGATGGTCCCGGGGGGGCGACTTCCTACAATGAGCAGTTCTTC.

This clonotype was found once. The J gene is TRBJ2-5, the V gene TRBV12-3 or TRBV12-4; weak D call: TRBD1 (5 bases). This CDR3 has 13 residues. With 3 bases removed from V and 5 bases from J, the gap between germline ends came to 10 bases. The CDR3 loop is CASSFRQSETQYF. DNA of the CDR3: TGTGCCAGCAGTTTCCGACAGTCCGAGACCCAGTACTTC.

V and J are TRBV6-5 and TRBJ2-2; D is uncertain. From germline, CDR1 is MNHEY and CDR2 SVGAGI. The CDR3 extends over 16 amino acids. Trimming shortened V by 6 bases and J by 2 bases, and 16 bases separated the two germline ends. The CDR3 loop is CASSYQARPNTGELFF. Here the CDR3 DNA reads TGTGCCAGCAGCTACCAGGCCCGACCTAACACCGGGGAGCTGTTTTTT.

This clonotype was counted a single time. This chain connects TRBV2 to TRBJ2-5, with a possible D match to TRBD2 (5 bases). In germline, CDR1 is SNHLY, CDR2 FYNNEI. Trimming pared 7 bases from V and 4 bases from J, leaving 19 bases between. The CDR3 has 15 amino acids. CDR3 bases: TGTGCCAGCAAGCATCCGGGATCCCTAGGAGAGACCCAGTACTTC. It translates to CASKHPGSLGETQYF.

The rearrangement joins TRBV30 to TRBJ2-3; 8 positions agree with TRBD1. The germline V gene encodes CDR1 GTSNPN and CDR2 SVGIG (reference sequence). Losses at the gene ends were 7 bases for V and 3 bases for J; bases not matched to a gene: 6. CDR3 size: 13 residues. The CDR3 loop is CASRDRGTDTQYF. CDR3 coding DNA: TGTGCCTCACGAGACAGGGGAACAGATACGCAGTATTTT.

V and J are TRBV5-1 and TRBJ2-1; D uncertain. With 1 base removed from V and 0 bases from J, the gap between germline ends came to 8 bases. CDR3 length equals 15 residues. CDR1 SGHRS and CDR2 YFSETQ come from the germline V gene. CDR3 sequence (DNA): TGCGCCAGCAGCTTGACCCTAAGCTCCTACAATGAGCAGTTCTTC. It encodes CASSLTLSSYNEQFF.

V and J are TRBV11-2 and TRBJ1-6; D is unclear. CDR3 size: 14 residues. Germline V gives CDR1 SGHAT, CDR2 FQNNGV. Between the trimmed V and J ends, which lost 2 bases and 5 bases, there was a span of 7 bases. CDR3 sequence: CASSLYADNSPLHF. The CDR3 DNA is TGTGCCAGCAGCTTATACGCAGATAATTCACCCCTCCACTTT.

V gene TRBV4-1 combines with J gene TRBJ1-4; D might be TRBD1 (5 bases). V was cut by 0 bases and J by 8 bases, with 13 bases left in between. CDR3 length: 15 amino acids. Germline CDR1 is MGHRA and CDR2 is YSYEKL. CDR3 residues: CASSQEGLRGEKLFF. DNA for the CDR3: TGCGCCAGCAGCCAAGAAGGGTTAAGGGGAGAAAAACTGTTTTTT.

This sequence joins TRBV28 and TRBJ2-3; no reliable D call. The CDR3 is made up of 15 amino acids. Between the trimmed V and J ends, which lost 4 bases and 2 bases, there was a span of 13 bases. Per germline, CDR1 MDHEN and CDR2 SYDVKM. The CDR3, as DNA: TGTGCCAGCAGTTCCACTCCGATCTTCACAGATACGCAGTATTTT. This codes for CASSSTPIFTDTQYF.

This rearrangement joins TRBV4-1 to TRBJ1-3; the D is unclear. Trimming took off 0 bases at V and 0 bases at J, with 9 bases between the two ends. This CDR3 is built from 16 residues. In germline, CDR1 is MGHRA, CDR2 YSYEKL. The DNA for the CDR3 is TGCGCCAGCAGCCAAGAACCAGCTTTCTCTGGAAACACCATATATTTT. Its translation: CASSQEPAFSGNTIYF.

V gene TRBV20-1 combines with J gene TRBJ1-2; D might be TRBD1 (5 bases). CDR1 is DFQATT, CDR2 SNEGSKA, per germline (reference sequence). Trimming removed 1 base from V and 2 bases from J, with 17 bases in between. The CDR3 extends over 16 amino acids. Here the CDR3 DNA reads TGCAGTGCTAGAGTATGGGACCAATTCCTAAACTATGGCTACACCTTC. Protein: CSARVWDQFLNYGYTF.